This TCR beta chain was recovered during a study of CXCR3-negative and CXCR3-positive naive CD8 T cells (dated by TCRdb to about 2019). Notes on the research overall: In total, 130 million to 150 million TRB reads were obtained, which works out to roughly 1.5 +/- 0.3 million reads per library. Naive subsets from 5 or 6 donors and memory cells from 3 donors were included in the TRBV-TRBJ cluster analysis. Diversity and physicochemical repertoire analyses covered about a dozen donors pooled from two independent experiments. The paper's findings and limits, for the study overall: Because surface CD5, which has been linked to self-reactivity in mice, was comparable between naive subsets, TCR interaction strength was also inferred from TRB CDR3 physicochemical properties. TRB CDR3s from CXCR3-positive naive cells showed higher hydrophobicity (lower Kidera factor 4), lower energy, and higher strength and volume indices than CXCR3-negative naive cells. Both naive subsets had comparably high repertoire diversity, while memory CD8+ T cells had much lower repertoire diversity. Freshly isolated PBMCs were used for most assays because CXCR3 expression partially decreased after cryopreservation. Naive CXCR3-negative and CXCR3-positive cells from the same donor showed similar TRBV-TRBJ usage, whereas memory cells showed distinct patterns.

As encoded in the germline V gene (reference sequence), CDR1 is SEHNR while CDR2 is FQNEAQ. Measured from the cysteine to the phenylalanine, the CDR3 is 14 residues long. The record lacks a DNA sequence. For every CD8+ T cell subset, 250,000 to 300,000 cells were flow-sorted straight into RLT lysis buffer, and each subset was sorted in triplicate. To keep memory contaminants out, a stringent definition of naive CD8+ T cells was applied: CD45RO-CCR7+CD27+CD95-. Peripheral blood mononuclear cells were isolated from buffy coats by standard density gradient centrifugation. Naive CXCR3-negative and CXCR3-positive CD8+ T cells were flow-sorted using a FACSAria III. An RNeasy Mini Kit was used to extract total RNA from the sorted cells. Sequencing instrument: NextSeq 550. The Human TCR Profiling Kit (MiLaboratory) was used to make UMI-labeled 5' RACE TRB cDNA libraries. The full amount of extracted RNA was used for cDNA synthesis, and the full amount of resulting cDNA was used for PCR amplification. Libraries were prepared in parallel with an identical number of PCR cycles. In the original analysis: With a requirement of at least two reads per UMI, MIGEC and MiXCR extracted about 50,000 +/- 10,000 unique UMI-labeled TRB cDNA molecules per library. Each library averaged roughly 40,000 +/- 10,000 functional in-frame TRB CDR3 nucleotide clonotypes without stop codons. Diversity metrics, including normalized Shannon-Wiener and Chao1, were computed in VDJtools after downsampling to 5000 UMI-labeled TRB molecules per sample. For the central five CDR3 residues, VDJtools calculated physicochemical properties weighted by clonotype size, namely interaction energy, strength, volume and Kidera factor 4. The reads, reprocessed by TCRdb, yield one row per CDR3 protein sequence and no DNA. The V and J calls and clone size are TCRdb's, not the authors'. The table for this sample lists tens of thousands of distinct CDR3 sequences. The ten largest account for 0.55% to 0.8% of the sample.

As to this clonotype: The antigen it recognizes is unknown.

This receptor chain uses TRBV7-9 and TRBJ1-3. This receptor was taken from a human donor in good health. Some clones in this sample may be carry-over from other donors' samples. Sequencing was performed on naive CXCR3+ CD8+ T cells from blood. The sample's cell subset or site label, in plain terms: CD45RO-CCR7+CD27+CD95- naive CD8+ T cells expressing CXCR3 (TNR3+). The CDR3 loop reads CASSLLLTGNTIYF.